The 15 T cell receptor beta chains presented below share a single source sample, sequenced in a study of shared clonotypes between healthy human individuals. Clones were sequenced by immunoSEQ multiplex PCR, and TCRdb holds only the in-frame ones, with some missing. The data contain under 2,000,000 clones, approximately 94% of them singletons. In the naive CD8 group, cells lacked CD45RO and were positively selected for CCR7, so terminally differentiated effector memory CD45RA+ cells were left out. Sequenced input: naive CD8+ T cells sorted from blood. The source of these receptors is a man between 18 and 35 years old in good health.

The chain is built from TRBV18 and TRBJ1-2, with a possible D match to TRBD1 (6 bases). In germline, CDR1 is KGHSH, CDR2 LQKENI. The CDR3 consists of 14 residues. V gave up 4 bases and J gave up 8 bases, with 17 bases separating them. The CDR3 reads CASSLEIRGLGYTF. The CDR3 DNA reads TGTGCCAGCTCACTTGAAATCAGGGGCCTCGGCTACACCTTC.

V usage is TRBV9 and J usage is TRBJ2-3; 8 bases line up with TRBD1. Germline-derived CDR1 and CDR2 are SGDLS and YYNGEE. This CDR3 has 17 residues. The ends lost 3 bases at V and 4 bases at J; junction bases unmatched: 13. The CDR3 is CASSGVGQEDGPDTQYF. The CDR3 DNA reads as TGTGCCAGCAGCGGAGTGGGACAGGAGGACGGTCCAGATACGCAGTATTTT.

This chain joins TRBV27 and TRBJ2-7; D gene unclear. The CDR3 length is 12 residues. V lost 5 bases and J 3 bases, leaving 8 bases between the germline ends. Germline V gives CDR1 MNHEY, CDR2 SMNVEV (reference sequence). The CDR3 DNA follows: TGTGCCAGCAGTCCAAATAACTACGAGCAGTACTTC. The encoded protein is CASSPNNYEQYF.

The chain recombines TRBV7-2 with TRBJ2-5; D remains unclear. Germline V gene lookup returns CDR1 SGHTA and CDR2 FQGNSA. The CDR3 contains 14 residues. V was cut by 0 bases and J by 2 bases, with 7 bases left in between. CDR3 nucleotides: TGTGCCAGCAGCTTAGCCGAGGATCAAGAGACCCAGTACTTC. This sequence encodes CASSLAEDQETQYF. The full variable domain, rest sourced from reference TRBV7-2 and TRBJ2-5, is GAGVSQSPSNKVTEKGKDVELRCDPISGHTALYWYRQSLGQGLEFLIYFQGNSAPDKSGLPSDRFSAERTGGSVSTLTIQRTQQEDSAVYLCASSLAEDQETQYFGPGTRLLVL.

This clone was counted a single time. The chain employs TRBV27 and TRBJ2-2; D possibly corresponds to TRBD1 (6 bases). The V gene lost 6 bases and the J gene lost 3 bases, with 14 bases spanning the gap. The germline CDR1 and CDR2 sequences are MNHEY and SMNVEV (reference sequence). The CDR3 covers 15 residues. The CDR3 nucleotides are TGTGCCAGCAGGGACGGGACACTATACACCGGGGAGCTGTTTTTT. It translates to CASRDGTLYTGELFF.

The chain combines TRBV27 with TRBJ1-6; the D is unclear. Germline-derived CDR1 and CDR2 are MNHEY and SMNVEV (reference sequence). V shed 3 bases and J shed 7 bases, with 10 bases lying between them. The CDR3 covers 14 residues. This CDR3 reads CASSFARGNSPLHF. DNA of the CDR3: TGTGCCAGCAGTTTTGCAAGAGGGAATTCACCCCTCCACTTT.

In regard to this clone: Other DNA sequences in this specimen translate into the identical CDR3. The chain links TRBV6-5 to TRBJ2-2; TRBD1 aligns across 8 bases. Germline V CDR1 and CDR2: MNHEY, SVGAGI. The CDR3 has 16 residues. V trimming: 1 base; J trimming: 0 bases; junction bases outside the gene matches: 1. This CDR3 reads CASSYLDRANTGELFF. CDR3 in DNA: TGTGCCAGCAGTTACTTGGACAGGGCGAACACCGGGGAGCTGTTTTTT.

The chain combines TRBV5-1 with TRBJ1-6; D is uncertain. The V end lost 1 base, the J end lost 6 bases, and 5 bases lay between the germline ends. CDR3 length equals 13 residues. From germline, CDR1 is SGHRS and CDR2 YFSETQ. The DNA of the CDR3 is TGCGCCAGCAGCTTGCGAAGTAATTCACCCCTCCACTTT. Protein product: CASSLRSNSPLHF.

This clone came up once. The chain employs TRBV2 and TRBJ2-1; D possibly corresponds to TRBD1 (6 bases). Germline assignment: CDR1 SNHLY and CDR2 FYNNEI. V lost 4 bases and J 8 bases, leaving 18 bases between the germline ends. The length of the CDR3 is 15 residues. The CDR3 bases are TGTGCCAGCAGTGTTGGGCAGGGGCTTGGAGATGAGCAGTTCTTC. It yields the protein CASSVGQGLGDEQFF.

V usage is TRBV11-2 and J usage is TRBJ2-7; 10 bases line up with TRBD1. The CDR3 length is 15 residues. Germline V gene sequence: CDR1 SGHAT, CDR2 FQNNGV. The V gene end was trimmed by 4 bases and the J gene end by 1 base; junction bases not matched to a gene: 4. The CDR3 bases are TGTGCCAGCAGCTGGGACAGGGGCACTTCCTACGAGCAGTACTTC. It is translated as CASSWDRGTSYEQYF. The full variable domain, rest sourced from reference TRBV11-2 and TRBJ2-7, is EAGVAQSPRYKIIEKRQSVAFWCNPISGHATLYWYQQILGQGPKLLIQFQNNGVVDDSQLPKDRFSAERLKGVDSTLKIQPAKLEDSAVYLCASSWDRGTSYEQYFGPGTRLTVT.

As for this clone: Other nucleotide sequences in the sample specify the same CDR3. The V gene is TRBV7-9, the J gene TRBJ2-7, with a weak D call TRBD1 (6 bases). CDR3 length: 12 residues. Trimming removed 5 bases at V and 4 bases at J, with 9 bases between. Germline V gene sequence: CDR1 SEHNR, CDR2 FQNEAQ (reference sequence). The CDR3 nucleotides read TGTGCCAGCAGCCAAGGGGGTTACGAGCAGTACTTC. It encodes CASSQGGYEQYF.

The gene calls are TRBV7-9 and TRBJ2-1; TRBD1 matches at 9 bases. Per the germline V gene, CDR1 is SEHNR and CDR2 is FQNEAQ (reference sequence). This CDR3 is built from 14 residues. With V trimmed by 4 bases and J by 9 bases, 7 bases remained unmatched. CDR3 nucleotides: TGTGCCAGCAGCTCAAGGGACAGGGCGGGTGAGCAGTTCTTC. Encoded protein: CASSSRDRAGEQFF. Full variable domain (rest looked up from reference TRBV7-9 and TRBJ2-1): DTGVSQNPRHKITKRGQNVTFRCDPISEHNRLYWYRQTLGQGPEFLTYFQNEAQLEKSRLLSDRFSAERPKGSFSTLEIQRTEQGDSAMYLCASSSRDRAGEQFFGPGTRLTVL.

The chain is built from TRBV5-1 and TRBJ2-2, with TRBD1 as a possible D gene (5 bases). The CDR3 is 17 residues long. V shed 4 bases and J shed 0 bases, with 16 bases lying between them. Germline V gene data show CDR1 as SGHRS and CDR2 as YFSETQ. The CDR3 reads CASSQDRTPANTGELFF. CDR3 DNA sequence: TGCGCCAGCAGCCAAGACCGGACACCCGCGAACACCGGGGAGCTGTTTTTT.

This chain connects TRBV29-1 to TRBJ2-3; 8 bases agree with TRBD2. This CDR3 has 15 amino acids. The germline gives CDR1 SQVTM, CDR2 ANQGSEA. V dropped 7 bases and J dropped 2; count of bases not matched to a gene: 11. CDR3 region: CSAWSSGLNTDTQYF. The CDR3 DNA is TGCAGCGCGTGGTCTAGCGGGTTAAACACAGATACGCAGTATTTT.

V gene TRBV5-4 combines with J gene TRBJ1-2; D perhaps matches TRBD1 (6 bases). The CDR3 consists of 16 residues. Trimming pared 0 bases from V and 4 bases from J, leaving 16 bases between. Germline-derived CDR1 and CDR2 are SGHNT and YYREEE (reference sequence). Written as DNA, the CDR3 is TGTGCCAGCAGCTTGGACCACAGGGAGGGGGGCTATGGCTACACCTTC. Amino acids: CASSLDHREGGYGYTF. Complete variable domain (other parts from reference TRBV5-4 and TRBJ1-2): ETGVTQSPTHLIKTRGQQVTLRCSSQSGHNTVSWYQQALGQGPQFIFQYYREEENGRGNFPPRFSGLQFPNYSSELNVNALELDDSALYLCASSLDHREGGYGYTFGSGTRLTVV.